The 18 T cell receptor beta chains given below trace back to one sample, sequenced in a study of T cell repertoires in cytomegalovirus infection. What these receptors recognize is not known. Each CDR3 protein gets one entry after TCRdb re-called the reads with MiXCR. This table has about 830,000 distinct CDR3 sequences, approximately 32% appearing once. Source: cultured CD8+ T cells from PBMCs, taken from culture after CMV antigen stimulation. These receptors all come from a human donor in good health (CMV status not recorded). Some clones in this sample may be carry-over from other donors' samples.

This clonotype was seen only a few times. For the CDR3, the DNA is TGTGCCAGCAAAGCCGGGACAGGGACTGAAGCTTTCTTT. Translating it yields CASKAGTGTEAFF. The rearrangement links TRBV19 to TRBJ1-1; 9 bases are shared with TRBD1. Per germline, CDR1 LNHDA and CDR2 SQIVND (reference sequence). This CDR3 has 13 amino acids. V lost 9 bases and J lost 5; bases outside the gene matches: 7.

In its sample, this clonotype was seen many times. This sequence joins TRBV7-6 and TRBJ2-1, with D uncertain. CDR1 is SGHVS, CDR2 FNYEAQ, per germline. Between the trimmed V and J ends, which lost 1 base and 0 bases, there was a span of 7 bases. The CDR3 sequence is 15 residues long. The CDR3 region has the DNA TGTGCCAGCAGCTTAGAGGGCTTCTCCTACAATGAGCAGTTCTTC. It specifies CASSLEGFSYNEQFF.

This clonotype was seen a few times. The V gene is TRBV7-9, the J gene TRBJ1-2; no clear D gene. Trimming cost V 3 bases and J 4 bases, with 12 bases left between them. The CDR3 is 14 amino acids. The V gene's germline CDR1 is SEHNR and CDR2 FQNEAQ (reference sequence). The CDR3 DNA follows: TGTGCCAGCAGCTTTTCCGGACCAGCCTATGGCTACACCTTC. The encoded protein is CASSFSGPAYGYTF.

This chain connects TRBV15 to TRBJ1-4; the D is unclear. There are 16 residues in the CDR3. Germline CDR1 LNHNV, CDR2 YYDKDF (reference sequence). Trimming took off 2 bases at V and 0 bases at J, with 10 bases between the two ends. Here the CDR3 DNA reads TGTGCCACCAGCAGATCAGGCCCTGCAACTAATGAAAAACTGTTTTTT. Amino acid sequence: CATSRSGPATNEKLFF.

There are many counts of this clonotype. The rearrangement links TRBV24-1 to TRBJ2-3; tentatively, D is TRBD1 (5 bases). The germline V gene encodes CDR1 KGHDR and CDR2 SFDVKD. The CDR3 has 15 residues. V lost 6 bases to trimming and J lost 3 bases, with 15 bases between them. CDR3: CATSRVQQGTDTQYF. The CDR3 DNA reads TGTGCCACCAGTCGGGTGCAGCAGGGAACAGATACGCAGTATTTT.

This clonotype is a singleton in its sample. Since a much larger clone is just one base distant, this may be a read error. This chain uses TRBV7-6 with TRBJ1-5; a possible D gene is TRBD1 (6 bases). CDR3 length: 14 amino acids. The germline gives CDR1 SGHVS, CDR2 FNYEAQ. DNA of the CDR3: TGTGTCAGCAGCTTGGAACAGGGAGGTCAGCCCCAGCATTTT. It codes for CVSSLEQGGQPQHF.

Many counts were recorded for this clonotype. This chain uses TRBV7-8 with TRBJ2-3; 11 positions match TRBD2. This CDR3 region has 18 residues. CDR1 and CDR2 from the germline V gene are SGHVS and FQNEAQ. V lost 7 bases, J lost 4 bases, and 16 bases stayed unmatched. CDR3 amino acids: CASTPRASGGRESDTQYF. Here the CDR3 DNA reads TGTGCCAGCACCCCTCGGGCTAGCGGGGGGCGGGAGTCAGATACGCAGTATTTT.

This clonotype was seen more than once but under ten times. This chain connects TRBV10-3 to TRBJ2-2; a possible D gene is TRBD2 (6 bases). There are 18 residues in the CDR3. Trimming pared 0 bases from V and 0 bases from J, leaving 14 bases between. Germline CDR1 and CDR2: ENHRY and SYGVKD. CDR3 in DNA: TGTGCCATCAGTGAGTCGAGCACCGGGACTGCGAACACCGGGGAGCTGTTTTTT. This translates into CAISESSTGTANTGELFF.

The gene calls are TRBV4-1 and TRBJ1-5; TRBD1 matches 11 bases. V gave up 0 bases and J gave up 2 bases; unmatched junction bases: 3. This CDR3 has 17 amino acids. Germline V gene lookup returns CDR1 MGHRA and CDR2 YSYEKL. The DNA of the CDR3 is TGCGCCAGCAGCCAAGATTGGGGACAGGGGGGCAATCAGCCCCAGCATTTT. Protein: CASSQDWGQGGNQPQHF.

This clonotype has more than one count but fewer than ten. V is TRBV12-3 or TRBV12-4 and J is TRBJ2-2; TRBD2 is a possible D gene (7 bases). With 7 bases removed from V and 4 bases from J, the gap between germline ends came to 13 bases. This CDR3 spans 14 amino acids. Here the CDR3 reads CASNPGGGTGELFF. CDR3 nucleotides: TGTGCCAGCAACCCGGGGGGCGGCACCGGGGAGCTGTTTTTT.

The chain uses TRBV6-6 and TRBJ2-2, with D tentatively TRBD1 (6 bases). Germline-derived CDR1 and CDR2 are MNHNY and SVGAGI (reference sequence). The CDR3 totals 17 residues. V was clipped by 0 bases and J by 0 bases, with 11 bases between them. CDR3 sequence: CASSYSIRGPNTGELFF. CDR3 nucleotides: TGTGCCAGCAGTTACTCGATCAGGGGACCGAACACCGGGGAGCTGTTTTTT.

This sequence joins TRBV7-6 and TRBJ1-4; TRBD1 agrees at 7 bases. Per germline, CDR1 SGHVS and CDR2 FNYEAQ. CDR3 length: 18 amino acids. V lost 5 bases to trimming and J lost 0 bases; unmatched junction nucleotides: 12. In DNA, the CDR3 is TGTGCCAGCAGCCTACCCAGACAGGGCGGGACAACTAATGAAAAACTGTTTTTT. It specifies CASSLPRQGGTTNEKLFF.

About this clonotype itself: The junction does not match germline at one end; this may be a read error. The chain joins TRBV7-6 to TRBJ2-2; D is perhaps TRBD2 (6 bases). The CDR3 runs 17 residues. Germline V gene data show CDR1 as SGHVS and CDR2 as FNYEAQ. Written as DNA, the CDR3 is TGTGCCAGCAGCTCCTCTGTGGCGGGGACGAACACCGGGGTGCTGTTTTTT. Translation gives CASSSSVAGTNTGVLFF.

The CDR3 bases are TGTGCCAGCGGCAAAAGACAGGGGAGTTCTGTCGGGGAGCTGTTTTTT. This sequence encodes CASGKRQGSSVGELFF. The rearrangement joins TRBV6-5 to TRBJ2-2; 8 bases line up with TRBD1. The CDR3 runs 16 residues. The V gene's germline CDR1 is MNHEY and CDR2 SVGAGI. Trimming took 8 bases from V and 7 from J; bases not matched to a gene: 15.

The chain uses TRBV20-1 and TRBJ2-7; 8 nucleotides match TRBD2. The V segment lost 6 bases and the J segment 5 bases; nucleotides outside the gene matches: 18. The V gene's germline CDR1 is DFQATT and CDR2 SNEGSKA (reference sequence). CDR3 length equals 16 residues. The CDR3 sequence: CSAAGAPSGYLDEQYF. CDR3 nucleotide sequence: TGCAGTGCGGCGGGCGCGCCTAGCGGGTACCTAGACGAGCAGTACTTC.

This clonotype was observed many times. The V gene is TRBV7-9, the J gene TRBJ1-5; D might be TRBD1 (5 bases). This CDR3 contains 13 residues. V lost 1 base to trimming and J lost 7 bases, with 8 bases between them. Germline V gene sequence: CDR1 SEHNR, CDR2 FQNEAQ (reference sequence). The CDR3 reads CASSLVGDQPQHF. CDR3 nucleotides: TGTGCCAGCAGCTTAGTTGGGGACCAGCCCCAGCATTTT.

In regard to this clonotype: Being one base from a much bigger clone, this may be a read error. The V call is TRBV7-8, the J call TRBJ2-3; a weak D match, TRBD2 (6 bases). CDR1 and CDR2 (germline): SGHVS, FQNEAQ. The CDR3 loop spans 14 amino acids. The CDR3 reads CTSSFRETTDTQYF. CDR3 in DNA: TGTACCAGCAGCTTCCGGGAGACCACAGATACGCAGTATTTT.

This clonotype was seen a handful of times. In DNA form, the CDR3 reads TGTGCCAGCAGTGCATACAGTCAGCCGACTGAAGCTTTCTTT. Its translation: CASSAYSQPTEAFF. This chain connects TRBV27 to TRBJ1-1; D remains ambiguous. Trimming removed 5 bases at V and 5 bases at J, with 15 bases between. The CDR3 covers 14 residues. Per the germline V gene, CDR1 is MNHEY and CDR2 is SMNVEV (reference sequence).